This TCR beta chain came from a study of blood T cell repertoires in COVID-19. About the research overall: Sites in the United States, Italy and Spain provided acute and convalescent COVID-19 samples. T cells, B-cell-depleted T cells, or PBMCs supplied cDNA or gDNA.

Per the study methods: How many nucleated cells were present was estimated from reference gene primer amplification. Libraries were prepared by immunoSEQ multiplex PCR; TCRdb keeps only in-frame clonotypes and omits some of them. V and J calls and clone size are given by that table; D and trimming were obtained from the DNA. The sample has roughly 300,000 clones, about 87% seen once. Sequenced sample: peripheral blood. This TCR came from a woman aged 40 to 55 who had recovered from COVID-19.

The DNA for the CDR3 is TGCGCCAGCAGCCTTCGTGCGGGCTCTGACACAGATACGCAGTATTTT. It yields the protein CASSLRAGSDTDTQYF. V and J are TRBV4-3 and TRBJ2-3; D perhaps matches TRBD2 (5 bases). V was clipped by 4 bases and J by 2 bases, with 16 bases between them. The CDR3 sequence is 16 residues long. The germline V gene has CDR1 LGHNA and CDR2 YSLEER.